The rows below give T cell receptor beta chains drawn from one sample of a study of OX40 agonist ivuxolimab in advanced cancers. Profiled with immunoSEQ multiplex PCR; TCRdb holds only in-frame clones, not every one. The sample holds 50,000 to 55,000 clones, roughly 90% seen once. The source was CD4+ or CD8+ T cells sorted from blood, collected in a trial of the OX40 agonist ivuxolimab. The receptor source for this set is an adult with an advanced solid tumor such as melanoma, head and neck, liver or kidney cancer. The CDR3 runs from the conserved cysteine through the conserved F or W. A D gene is named only where the DNA matches it firmly. Only part of the rows carry a size: once, few, many, or a class if the clone is expanded.

J: TRBJ1-1; size: -; V: TRBV6-5; D: TRBD1; CDR3: CASSYSGTGATRAFF; DNA: TGTGCCAGCAGTTACTCCGGGACAGGGGCGACGAGGGCTTTCTTT
J: TRBJ1-1; size: -; V: TRBV29-1; D: -; CDR3: CSVEARGAEAFF; DNA: TGCAGCGTTGAGGCCCGAGGGGCTGAAGCTTTCTTT
J: TRBJ1-3; size: -; V: TRBV7-8; D: -; CDR3: CASSPPRNSGNTIYF; DNA: TGTGCCAGCAGCCCGCCAAGAAACTCTGGAAACACCATATATTTT
J: TRBJ1-1; size: -; V: TRBV28; D: -; CDR3: CASSLIGEAFF; DNA: TGTGCCAGCAGTTTAATAGGGGAAGCTTTCTTT
J: TRBJ1-5; size: -; V: TRBV10-3; D: -; CDR3: CAISESGDRYQPQHF; DNA: TGTGCCATCAGTGAATCGGGGGACCGTTATCAGCCCCAGCATTTT
J: TRBJ1-2; size: -; V: TRBV7-9; D: -; CDR3: CASSLAERTLVYGYTF; DNA: TGTGCCAGCAGCTTAGCAGAGAGGACTCTTGTCTATGGCTACACCTTC
J: TRBJ2-7; size: -; V: TRBV28; D: -; CDR3: CASSLERYEQYF; DNA: TGTGCCAGCAGTTTGGAAAGGTACGAGCAGTACTTC
J: TRBJ2-1; size: few; V: TRBV28; D: TRBD2; CDR3: CASSSSGGAKYNEQFF; DNA: TGTGCCAGCAGTTCTAGCGGGGGGGCGAAATACAATGAGCAGTTCTTC
J: TRBJ2-2; size: -; V: TRBV7-8; D: TRBD2; CDR3: CASSLGLAGGAGELFF; DNA: TGTGCCAGCAGTTTGGGACTAGCGGGAGGGGCCGGGGAGCTGTTTTTT
J: TRBJ2-1; size: once; V: TRBV10-3; D: TRBD2; CDR3: CAITGEAGPYNEQFF; DNA: TGTGCCATCACGGGAGAAGCGGGGCCTTACAATGAGCAGTTCTTC
J: TRBJ2-1; size: -; V: TRBV5-1; D: -; CDR3: CASSFNGVPNEQFF; DNA: TGCGCCAGCAGCTTTAACGGGGTCCCCAATGAGCAGTTCTTC
J: TRBJ2-5; size: -; V: TRBV5-1; D: -; CDR3: CASSFQQVQETQYF; DNA: TGCGCCAGCAGCTTTCAACAAGTCCAAGAGACCCAGTACTTC
J: TRBJ2-5; size: -; V: TRBV27; D: -; CDR3: CASSLRAAQETQYF; DNA: TGTGCCAGCAGTTTACGGGCAGCCCAAGAGACCCAGTACTTC
J: TRBJ2-1; size: -; V: TRBV11-2; D: TRBD2; CDR3: CASSLDPPGGPGNEQFF; DNA: TGTGCCAGCAGCTTAGACCCTCCGGGAGGGCCGGGGAATGAGCAGTTCTTC
J: TRBJ2-3; size: -; V: TRBV5-1; D: -; CDR3: CASSLPDSTDTQYF; DNA: TGCGCCAGCAGCTTGCCCGATAGCACAGATACGCAGTATTTT
J: TRBJ2-7; size: few; V: TRBV5-5; D: -; CDR3: CASSSASWSSYEQYF; DNA: TGTGCCAGCAGCTCCGCCTCGTGGAGCTCCTACGAGCAGTACTTC
J: TRBJ2-7; size: -; V: TRBV7-9; D: -; CDR3: CASSLAGTASQYF; DNA: TGTGCCAGCAGCTTAGCCGGGACGGCTTCACAGTACTTC
J: TRBJ2-2; size: few; V: TRBV10-1; D: -; CDR3: CASSRTVNTGELFF; DNA: TGCGCCAGTTCAAGGACAGTGAACACCGGGGAGCTGTTTTTT
J: TRBJ2-5; size: -; V: TRBV6-1; D: TRBD1; CDR3: CASIKGTGQETQYF; DNA: TGTGCCAGCATCAAGGGGACAGGGCAAGAGACCCAGTACTTC
J: TRBJ2-1; size: once; V: TRBV29-1; D: TRBD2; CDR3: CSVGAGVGVAFF; DNA: TGCAGCGTTGGTGCGGGAGTAGGGGTAGCCTTCTTC
J: TRBJ2-4; size: -; V: TRBV27; D: -; CDR3: CASSLGGDIQYF; DNA: TGTGCCAGCAGTTTAGGCGGGGACATTCAGTACTTC
J: TRBJ2-1; size: -; V: TRBV10-2; D: TRBD2; CDR3: CASSEFSGRRSYNEQFF; DNA: TGCGCCAGCAGTGAGTTTAGCGGGAGGCGCTCCTACAATGAGCAGTTCTTC
J: TRBJ1-1; size: few; V: TRBV2; D: -; CDR3: CASSGQGKDTEAFF; DNA: TGTGCCAGCAGTGGGCAGGGTAAGGACACTGAAGCTTTCTTT
J: TRBJ1-3; size: -; V: TRBV6-5; D: TRBD1; CDR3: CASSYQGQGSGNTIYF; DNA: TGTGCCAGCAGTTACCAAGGACAGGGGTCTGGAAACACCATATATTTT
J: TRBJ2-2; size: -; V: TRBV5-1; D: TRBD1; CDR3: CASSASTGLELFF; DNA: TGCGCCAGCAGCGCCTCGACAGGGTTGGAGCTGTTTTTT
J: TRBJ2-7; size: -; V: TRBV6-5; D: TRBD2; CDR3: CASSSRRGGSRGEQYF; DNA: TGTGCCAGCAGTTCCCGACGCGGCGGGAGTCGGGGTGAGCAGTACTTC
J: TRBJ2-5; size: -; V: TRBV5-1; D: TRBD2; CDR3: CASSATSGRGGETQYF; DNA: TGCGCCAGCAGCGCGACTAGCGGGAGAGGCGGAGAGACCCAGTACTTC
J: TRBJ2-2; size: -; V: TRBV6-6; D: TRBD2; CDR3: CASSLTSGKNTGELFF; DNA: TGTGCCAGCAGTTTGACTAGCGGGAAGAACACCGGGGAGCTGTTTTTT
J: TRBJ1-1; size: -; V: TRBV7-8; D: -; CDR3: CASGKGPRTEAFF; DNA: TGTGCCAGCGGGAAGGGCCCCCGGACTGAAGCTTTCTTT
J: TRBJ1-2; size: -; V: TRBV6-6; D: -; CDR3: CASSYQPASYGYTF; DNA: TGTGCCAGCAGTTACCAGCCAGCTAGCTATGGCTACACCTTC
J: TRBJ1-2; size: -; V: TRBV4-1; D: TRBD1; CDR3: CASSLTGTGDMYGYTF; DNA: TGCGCCAGCAGCCTTACCGGGACAGGGGATATGTATGGCTACACCTTC
J: TRBJ1-5; size: -; V: TRBV9; D: -; CDR3: CASSVGDYRDQPQHF; DNA: TGTGCCAGCAGCGTAGGAGACTACAGGGACCAGCCCCAGCATTTT
J: TRBJ2-3; size: -; V: TRBV18; D: -; CDR3: CASSPSAGTDTQYF; DNA: TGTGCCAGCTCACCCAGCGCCGGCACAGATACGCAGTATTTT
J: TRBJ1-4; size: -; V: TRBV7-8; D: TRBD1; CDR3: CASSPRDRGREKLFF; DNA: TGTGCCAGCAGCCCAAGGGACAGGGGAAGAGAAAAACTGTTTTTT
J: TRBJ1-5; size: few; V: TRBV30; D: -; CDR3: CAWSEKSHQPQHF; DNA: TGTGCCTGGAGTGAGAAGAGCCATCAGCCCCAGCATTTT
J: TRBJ2-7; size: -; V: TRBV20-1; D: -; CDR3: CSARDSLAQYF; DNA: TGCAGTGCTAGAGATAGTCTAGCACAGTACTTC
J: TRBJ2-5; size: -; V: TRBV19; D: TRBD1; CDR3: CASSTGGSDETQYF; DNA: TGTGCCAGTAGTACAGGGGGCTCGGACGAGACCCAGTACTTC
J: TRBJ2-7; size: once; V: TRBV21-1; D: -; CDR3: CASSKVCGGKSYEQYF; DNA: TGTGCCAGCAGCAAAGTTTGTGGAGGGAAGTCCTACGAGCAGTACTTC
J: TRBJ2-4; size: -; V: TRBV6-6; D: TRBD1; CDR3: CASSLGQGPFQYF; DNA: TGTGCCAGCAGTCTGGGACAGGGCCCTTTTCAGTACTTC
J: TRBJ2-2; size: -; V: TRBV29-1; D: TRBD2; CDR3: CSVDRGGRTGELFF; DNA: TGCAGCGTTGATCGGGGGGGCCGTACCGGGGAGCTGTTTTTT
J: TRBJ1-5; size: -; V: TRBV28; D: -; CDR3: CASTLPGVFSGSPQHF; DNA: TGTGCCAGCACCCTCCCGGGGGTATTCTCAGGTTCCCCCCAGCATTTT
J: TRBJ2-2; size: -; V: TRBV6-6; D: -; CDR3: CASSYSWQNTGELFF; DNA: TGTGCCAGCAGTTACTCCTGGCAGAACACCGGGGAGCTGTTTTTT
J: TRBJ1-2; size: -; V: TRBV5-1; D: TRBD1; CDR3: CASSSAGSQGDYGYTF; DNA: TGCGCCAGCAGCTCGGCGGGGTCCCAGGGGGACTATGGCTACACCTTC
J: TRBJ2-7; size: -; V: TRBV2; D: -; CDR3: CASSKEQYEQYF; DNA: TGTGCCAGCAGTAAGGAGCAGTACGAGCAGTACTTC
J: TRBJ2-3; size: -; V: TRBV5-1; D: TRBD1; CDR3: CASSSDREFDTQYF; DNA: TGCGCCAGCAGCTCGGACAGGGAGTTCGATACGCAGTATTTT
J: TRBJ2-6; size: -; V: TRBV28; D: -; CDR3: CASSSGQFSGANVLTF; DNA: TGTGCCAGCAGTTCAGGACAGTTCTCTGGGGCCAACGTCCTGACTTTC
J: TRBJ2-2; size: -; V: TRBV7-9; D: TRBD2; CDR3: CASSFPSGSMYTGELFF; DNA: TGTGCCAGCAGCTTTCCTAGCGGGAGCATGTACACCGGGGAGCTGTTTTTT
J: TRBJ1-4; size: -; V: TRBV28; D: -; CDR3: CASSSQGNNNEKLFF; DNA: TGTGCCAGCAGTTCACAAGGGAATAATAATGAAAAACTGTTTTTT
J: TRBJ1-1; size: few; V: TRBV2; D: -; CDR3: CATRGEGASTEAFF; DNA: TGTGCCACCAGAGGGGAGGGAGCAAGCACTGAAGCTTTCTTT
J: TRBJ1-4; size: -; V: TRBV15; D: -; CDR3: CATSRDPQGGGEKLFF; DNA: TGTGCCACCAGCAGAGATCCCCAGGGTGGGGGGGAAAAACTGTTTTTT
J: TRBJ2-3; size: -; V: TRBV5-1; D: -; CDR3: CASSSGPGDTQYF; DNA: TGCGCCAGCAGCTCGGGACCGGGGGATACGCAGTATTTT
J: TRBJ2-7; size: -; V: TRBV27; D: -; CDR3: CASSFSLGLGQYF; DNA: TGTGCCAGCAGTTTCTCCTTGGGGCTTGGGCAGTACTTC
J: TRBJ1-3; size: -; V: TRBV9; D: -; CDR3: CASSARGVGGNTIYF; DNA: TGTGCCAGCAGCGCAAGGGGGGTTGGTGGAAACACCATATATTTT
J: TRBJ1-1; size: -; V: TRBV11-2; D: -; CDR3: CASSLVGGNTEAFF; DNA: TGTGCCAGCAGCTTAGTGGGAGGTAACACTGAAGCTTTCTTT
J: TRBJ2-5; size: -; V: TRBV10-3; D: -; CDR3: CAISVLGGTKQETQYF; DNA: TGTGCCATCAGCGTTCTCGGGGGTACAAAACAAGAGACCCAGTACTTC
J: TRBJ1-2; size: -; V: TRBV6-5; D: TRBD1; CDR3: CASSYSGQGMGYTF; DNA: TGTGCCAGCAGTTACTCGGGACAGGGTATGGGCTACACCTTC
J: TRBJ2-2; size: -; V: TRBV18; D: -; CDR3: CASSPQTNTGELFF; DNA: TGTGCCAGCTCACCACAAACGAACACCGGGGAGCTGTTTTTT
J: TRBJ2-5; size: -; V: TRBV11-2; D: -; CDR3: CASSRGETQYF; DNA: TGTGCCAGCAGCAGGGGGGAGACCCAGTACTTC
J: TRBJ2-1; size: -; V: TRBV10-3; D: -; CDR3: CAISDSSGGDEQFF; DNA: TGTGCCATCAGTGATTCCTCCGGAGGCGATGAGCAGTTCTTC
J: TRBJ2-2; size: -; V: TRBV9; D: TRBD2; CDR3: CASTPGLVAGELFF; DNA: TGTGCCAGCACTCCGGGACTAGTGGCCGGGGAGCTGTTTTTT